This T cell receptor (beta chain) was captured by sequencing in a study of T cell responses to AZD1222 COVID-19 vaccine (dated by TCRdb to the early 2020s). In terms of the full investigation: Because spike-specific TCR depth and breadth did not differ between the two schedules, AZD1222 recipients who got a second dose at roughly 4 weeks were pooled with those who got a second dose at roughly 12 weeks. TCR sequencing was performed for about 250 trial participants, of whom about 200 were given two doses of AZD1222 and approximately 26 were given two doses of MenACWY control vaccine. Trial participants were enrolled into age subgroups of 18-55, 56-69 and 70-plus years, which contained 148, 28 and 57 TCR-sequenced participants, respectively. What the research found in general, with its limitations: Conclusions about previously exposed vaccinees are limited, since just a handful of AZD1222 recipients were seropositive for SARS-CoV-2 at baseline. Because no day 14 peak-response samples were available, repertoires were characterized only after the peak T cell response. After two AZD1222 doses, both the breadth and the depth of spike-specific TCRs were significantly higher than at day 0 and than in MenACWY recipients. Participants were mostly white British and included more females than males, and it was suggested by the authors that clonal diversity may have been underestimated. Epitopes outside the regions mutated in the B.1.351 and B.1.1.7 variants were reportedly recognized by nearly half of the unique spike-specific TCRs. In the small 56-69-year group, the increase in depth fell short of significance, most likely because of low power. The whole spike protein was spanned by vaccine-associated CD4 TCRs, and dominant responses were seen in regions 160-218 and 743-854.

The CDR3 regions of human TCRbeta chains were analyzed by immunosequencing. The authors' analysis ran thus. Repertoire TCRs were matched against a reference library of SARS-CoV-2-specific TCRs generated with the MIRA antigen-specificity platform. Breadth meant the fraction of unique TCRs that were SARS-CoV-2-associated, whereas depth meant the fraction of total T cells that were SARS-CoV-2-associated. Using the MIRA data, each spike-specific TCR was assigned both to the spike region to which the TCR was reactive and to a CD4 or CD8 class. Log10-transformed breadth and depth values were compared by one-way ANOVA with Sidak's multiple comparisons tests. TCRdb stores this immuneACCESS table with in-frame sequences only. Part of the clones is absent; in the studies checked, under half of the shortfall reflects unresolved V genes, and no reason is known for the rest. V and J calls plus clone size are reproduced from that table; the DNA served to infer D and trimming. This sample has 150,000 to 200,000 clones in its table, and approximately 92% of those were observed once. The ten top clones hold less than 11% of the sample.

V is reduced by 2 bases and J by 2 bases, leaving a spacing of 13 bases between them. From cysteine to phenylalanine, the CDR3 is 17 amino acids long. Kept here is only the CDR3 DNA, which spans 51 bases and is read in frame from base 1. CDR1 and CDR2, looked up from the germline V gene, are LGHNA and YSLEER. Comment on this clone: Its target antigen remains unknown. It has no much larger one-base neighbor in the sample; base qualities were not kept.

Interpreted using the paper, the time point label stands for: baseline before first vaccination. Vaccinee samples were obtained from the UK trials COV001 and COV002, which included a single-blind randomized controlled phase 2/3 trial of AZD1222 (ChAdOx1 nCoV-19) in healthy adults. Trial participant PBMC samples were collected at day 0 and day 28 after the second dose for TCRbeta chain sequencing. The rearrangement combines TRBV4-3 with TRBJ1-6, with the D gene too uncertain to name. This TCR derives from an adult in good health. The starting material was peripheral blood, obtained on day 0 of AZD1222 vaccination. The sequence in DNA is TGCGCCAGCAGCCAAATCCCACAAAACGCCTATAATTCACCCCTCCACTTT. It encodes CASSQIPQNAYNSPLHF.